This T cell receptor beta chain was captured in a study of T cells after yellow fever vaccination. The CDR3 is made up of 14 amino acids. After removal of 4 bases from V and 0 bases from J, the junction contained 3 bases not matched to a gene. From germline, CDR1 is SGHNT and CDR2 YYREEE (reference sequence). Synthesis of TCR cDNA relied on 5'RACE template switching, which attached a universal primer site and UMIs. MiXCR, run by TCRdb on the 5' RACE reads, gives a single entry per CDR3 protein. In the table there are over 300,000 distinct CDR3 sequences, roughly 7% of which are singletons. The rearrangement joins TRBV5-4 to TRBJ1-1, with 7 bases aligning to TRBD1. This clonotype was sampled from a young man who received the YFV17D yellow fever vaccine. The sequenced sample was PBMCs, obtained around 45 days after the first yellow fever vaccination. Here the CDR3 DNA reads TGTGCCAGCAGCCGGACAGGTATGAACACTGAAGCTTTCTTT. Translated: CASSRTGMNTEAFF.